This TCR beta chain came from a study of T cell repertoires in cytomegalovirus infection. Of note for this clonotype: Its antigen is currently unknown.

The CDR3 has 13 residues. Germline CDR1 reads SNHLY; CDR2 reads FYNNEI. V shed 3 bases and J shed 10 bases, with 15 bases lying between them. TCRdb passed the reads through MiXCR, listing each CDR3 protein once. This table has hundreds of thousands of distinct CDR3 sequences, 25% to 35% appearing once. The source is a human donor in good health (CMV status not recorded). Some clones in this sample may be carry-over from other donors' samples. The chain employs TRBV2 and TRBJ1-1, with no clear D. Sequencing used cultured PBMCs, obtained from culture after CMV antigen stimulation. The CDR3 DNA follows: TGTGCCAGCAGTGACCCCAGTCAGATAGGAGCTTTCTTT. This gives the protein CASSDPSQIGAFF.